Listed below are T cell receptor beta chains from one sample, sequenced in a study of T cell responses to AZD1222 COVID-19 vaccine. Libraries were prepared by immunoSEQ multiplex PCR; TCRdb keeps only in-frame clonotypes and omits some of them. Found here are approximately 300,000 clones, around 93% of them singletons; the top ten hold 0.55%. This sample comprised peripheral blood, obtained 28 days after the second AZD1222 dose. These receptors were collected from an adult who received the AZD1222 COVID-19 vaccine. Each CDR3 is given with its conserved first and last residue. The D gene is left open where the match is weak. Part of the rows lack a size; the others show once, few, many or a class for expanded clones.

cdr3_aa: CASSTGGTFSYNEQFF
cdr3_nt: TGTGCCAGTAGTACGGGCGGGACTTTCTCCTACAATGAGCAGTTCTTC
clone_size: .
d_call: .
j_call: TRBJ2-1
cdr3_length: 16
v_call: TRBV19

cdr3_aa: CASSPTGGNTEAFF
cdr3_nt: TGTGCCAGCTCACCGACCGGTGGGAACACTGAAGCTTTCTTT
clone_size: .
d_call: .
j_call: TRBJ1-1
cdr3_length: 14
v_call: TRBV18

cdr3_aa: CASSLNGYNEQFF
cdr3_nt: TGCGCCAGCAGCTTAAACGGGTACAATGAGCAGTTCTTC
clone_size: .
d_call: .
j_call: TRBJ2-1
cdr3_length: 13
v_call: TRBV5-1

cdr3_aa: CASSVGPYGYTF
cdr3_nt: TGTGCCAGCAGCGTAGGTCCTTATGGCTACACCTTC
clone_size: .
d_call: .
j_call: TRBJ1-2
cdr3_length: 12
v_call: TRBV9

cdr3_aa: CASSWGQGEQFF
cdr3_nt: TGCGCCAGCAGCTGGGGGCAAGGTGAGCAGTTCTTC
clone_size: .
d_call: .
j_call: TRBJ2-1
cdr3_length: 12
v_call: TRBV5-1

cdr3_aa: CARSPRSRAKLFF
cdr3_nt: TGTGCCAGAAGCCCCCGGAGCCGGGCAAAACTGTTTTTT
clone_size: .
d_call: .
j_call: TRBJ1-4
cdr3_length: 13
v_call: TRBV5-3

cdr3_aa: CSASQRDTQYF
cdr3_nt: TGCAGTGCTAGTCAGAGGGATACGCAGTATTTT
clone_size: .
d_call: .
j_call: TRBJ2-3
cdr3_length: 11
v_call: TRBV20-1

cdr3_aa: CASSFENRQPQHF
cdr3_nt: TGTGCCAGCAGTTTTGAGAATCGTCAGCCCCAGCATTTT
clone_size: .
d_call: .
j_call: TRBJ1-5
cdr3_length: 13
v_call: TRBV28

cdr3_aa: CASSPAEDPTWGYTF
cdr3_nt: TGTGCCAGCAGCCCAGCGGAAGACCCTACGTGGGGCTACACCTTC
clone_size: .
d_call: .
j_call: TRBJ1-2
cdr3_length: 15
v_call: TRBV7-9

cdr3_aa: CASSSPGLGYTF
cdr3_nt: TGTGCCAGCAGCTCGCCAGGGCTCGGCTACACCTTC
clone_size: few
d_call: .
j_call: TRBJ1-2
cdr3_length: 12
v_call: TRBV7-9

cdr3_aa: CASSFPGVYEQYF
cdr3_nt: TGTGCCAGCAGCTTCCCAGGGGTCTACGAGCAGTACTTC
clone_size: .
d_call: .
j_call: TRBJ2-7
cdr3_length: 13
v_call: TRBV11-1